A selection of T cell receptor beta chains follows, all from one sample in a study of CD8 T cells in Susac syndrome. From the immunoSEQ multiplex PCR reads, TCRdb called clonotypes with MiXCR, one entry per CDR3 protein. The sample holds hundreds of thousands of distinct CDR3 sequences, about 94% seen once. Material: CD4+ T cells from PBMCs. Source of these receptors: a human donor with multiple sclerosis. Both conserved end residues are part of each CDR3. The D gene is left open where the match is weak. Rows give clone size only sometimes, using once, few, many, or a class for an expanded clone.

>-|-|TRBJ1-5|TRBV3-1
TGTGCCAGCAGCCGAACGCAGGGCCAGCCCCAGCATTTT
CASSRTQGQPQHF
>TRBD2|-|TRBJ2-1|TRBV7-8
TGTGCCAGCAGCTTAGTAGGACTAGCGGGGGGCCCGGGGGAGCAGTTCTTC
CASSLVGLAGGPGEQFF
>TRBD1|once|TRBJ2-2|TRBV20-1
TGCAGTGCTCCCGACAGGGTGGCAGATACCGGGGAGCTGTTTTTT
CSAPDRVADTGELFF
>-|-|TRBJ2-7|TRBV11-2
TGTGCCAGCAGCTTAGACCTTAAGTTCTCCTACGAGCAGTACTTC
CASSLDLKFSYEQYF
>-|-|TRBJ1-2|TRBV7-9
TGTGCCAGCAGCACTAGGACTGAAGCTAACTATGGCTACACCTTC
CASSTRTEANYGYTF
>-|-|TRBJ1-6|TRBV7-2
TGTGCCAGCAGCTTAGCTTTGGGCGCGAATTCACCCCTCCACTTT
CASSLALGANSPLHF
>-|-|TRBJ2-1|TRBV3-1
TGTGCCAGCAGCCAAGCAACCCCTGAGCAGTTCTTC
CASSQATPEQFF
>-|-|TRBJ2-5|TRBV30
TGTGCCTGGAGTGTACGGCCAGGCGAGACCCAGTACTTC
CAWSVRPGETQYF
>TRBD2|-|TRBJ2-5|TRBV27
TGTGCCAGCAGTTCATCGGGACTCCCGGGAGGAGAGACCCAGTACTTC
CASSSSGLPGGETQYF
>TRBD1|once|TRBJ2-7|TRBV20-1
TGCAGTGCTCCGGGAAGACAGGGCTTGTACGAGCAGTACTTC
CSAPGRQGLYEQYF
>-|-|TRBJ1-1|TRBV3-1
TGTGCCAGCAGCCCCGGGACCCAAGACACTGAAGCTTTCTTT
CASSPGTQDTEAFF
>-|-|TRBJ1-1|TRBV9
TGTGCCAGCAGCCCGAGCCAGGCGGGGATGAACACTGAAGCTTTCTTT
CASSPSQAGMNTEAFF
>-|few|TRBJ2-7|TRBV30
TGTGCCTGGAGTTTCACAGGGTGGTCCTACGAGCAGTACTTC
CAWSFTGWSYEQYF
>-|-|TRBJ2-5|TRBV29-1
TGCAGCGTTGAAGTCGGTCAGGGGTGGGAGACCCAGTACTTC
CSVEVGQGWETQYF
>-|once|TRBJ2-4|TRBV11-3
TGTGCCAGCAGCGGGAGCCGTTACAAAAACATTCAGTACTTC
CASSGSRYKNIQYF
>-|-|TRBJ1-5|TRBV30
TGTGCCTGGGCCCTCGAGTGGGGGTCGGATCAGCCCCAGCATTTT
CAWALEWGSDQPQHF
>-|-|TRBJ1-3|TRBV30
TGTGCCTGGAGTGTTGGACGGAGATTGAGCGCCATATATTTT
CAWSVGRRLSAIYF
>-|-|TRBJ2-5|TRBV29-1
TGCAGCGTGGAACAGGACATCCAGTACTTC
CSVEQDIQYF
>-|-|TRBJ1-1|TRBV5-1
TGCGCCAGCAGCTTGAACTCTGGTGACACTGAAGCTTTCTTT
CASSLNSGDTEAFF
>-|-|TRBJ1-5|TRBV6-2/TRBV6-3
TGTGCCAGCAGCGACCCAGTTCATCAGCCCCAGCATTTT
CASSDPVHQPQHF
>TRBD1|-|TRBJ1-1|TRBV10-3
TGTGCCATCAGGTGGGACAGGGAGGGCACTGAAGCTTTCTTT
CAIRWDREGTEAFF
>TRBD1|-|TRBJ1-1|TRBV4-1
TGCGCCAGCAGCGAGGCAGGGGGCCCCATGAACACTGAAGCTTTCTTT
CASSEAGGPMNTEAFF
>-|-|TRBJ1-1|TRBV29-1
TGCAGCGTCGGCTGGACAACGAACACTGAAGCTTTCTTT
CSVGWTTNTEAFF
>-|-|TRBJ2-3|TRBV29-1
TGCAGCGTTGAATTCGGAGGCACAGATACGCAGTATTTT
CSVEFGGTDTQYF
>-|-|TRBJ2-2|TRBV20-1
TGCAGTGCTAAGAGGGACCCCGGGGAGCTGTTTTTT
CSAKRDPGELFF
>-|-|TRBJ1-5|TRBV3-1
TGTGCCAGCAGCCAAGATACCAGGGGGCCCCAGCATTTT
CASSQDTRGPQHF
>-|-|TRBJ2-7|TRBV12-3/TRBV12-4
TGTGCCAGCAGTTTTGGTAGGGTGAGAGAAACCCACTTC
CASSFGRVRETHF
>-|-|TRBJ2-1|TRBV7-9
TGTGCCAGCAGCTTAGATCCCCACTCCTACAATGAGCAGTTCTTC
CASSLDPHSYNEQFF
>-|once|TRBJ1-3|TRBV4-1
TGCGCCAGCAGCCAAGTTGCTGGGAGTGGAAACACCATATATTTT
CASSQVAGSGNTIYF
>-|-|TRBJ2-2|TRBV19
TGTGCCAGTAGTCCTGGGGGTATGAACACCGGGGAGCTGTTTTTT
CASSPGGMNTGELFF
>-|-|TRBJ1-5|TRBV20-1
TGCAGTGCTAGAGGAGAGGGGATTTACAATCAGCCCCAGCATTTT
CSARGEGIYNQPQHF
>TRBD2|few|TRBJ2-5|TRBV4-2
TGTGCCAGCAGCCAAGATGGTGGCGGGAGGGCCTGGGAGACCCAGTACTTC
CASSQDGGGRAWETQYF
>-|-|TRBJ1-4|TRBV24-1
TGTGCCACCAGTGAGGAGGCTAATGAAAAACTGTTTTTT
CATSEEANEKLFF
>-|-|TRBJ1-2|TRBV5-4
TGTGCCAGCAGCTGGCCTTTAGGGGGTCCGAGGCGGGGTGGCTACACCTTC
CASSWPLGGPRRGGYTF
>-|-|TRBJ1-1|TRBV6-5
TGTGCCAGCAGTTTCATGATCAACACTGAAGCTTTCTTT
CASSFMINTEAFF
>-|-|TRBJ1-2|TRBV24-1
TGTGCCACCAGTAACCGGGATGGTAGGCATGGCTACACCTTC
CATSNRDGRHGYTF
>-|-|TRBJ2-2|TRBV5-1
TGCGCCAGCAGCTTGGCGCAGGGTCCCACCGGGGAGCTGTTTTTT
CASSLAQGPTGELFF
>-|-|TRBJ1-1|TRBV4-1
TGCGCCAGCAGCCAGATAGAACGGAACACTGAAGCTTTCTTT
CASSQIERNTEAFF
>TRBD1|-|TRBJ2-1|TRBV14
TGTGCCAGCAGCCCCGGGACAGCGTTGGGGGAGCAGTTCTTC
CASSPGTALGEQFF
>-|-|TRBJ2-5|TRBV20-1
TGCAGTGCTAGAGAGACAGGATTAGAGACCCAGTACTTC
CSARETGLETQYF
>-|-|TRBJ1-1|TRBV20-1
TGCAGTGCTAGAGATCCGCGTCAGGCTGAAGCTTTCTTT
CSARDPRQAEAFF
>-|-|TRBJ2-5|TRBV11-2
TGTGCCAGCAGCCCAGGTCCGGGACCACATCAAGAGACCCAGTACTTC
CASSPGPGPHQETQYF
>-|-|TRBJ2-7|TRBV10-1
TGCGCCAGCAGTGAGTCGGGGGTCTACGAGCAGTACTTC
CASSESGVYEQYF
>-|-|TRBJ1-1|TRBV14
TGTGCCAGCAGCCACACGACATTGAGGAGTGAAGCTTTCTTT
CASSHTTLRSEAFF
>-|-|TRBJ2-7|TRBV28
TGTGCCAGCAGACCACCGGGACAAAACTACGAGCAGTACTTC
CASRPPGQNYEQYF
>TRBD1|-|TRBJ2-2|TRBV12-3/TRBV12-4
TGTGCCAGCAGACCCCGACAGGGGCCAAACACCGGGGAGCTGTTTTTT
CASRPRQGPNTGELFF
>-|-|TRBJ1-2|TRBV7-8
TGTGCCAGCAGCTTAGGGGAGACAAGCCATGGCTACACCTTC
CASSLGETSHGYTF
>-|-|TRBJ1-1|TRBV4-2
TGTGCCAGCAGCCAAATATTGGACAACACTGAAGCTTTCTTT
CASSQILDNTEAFF
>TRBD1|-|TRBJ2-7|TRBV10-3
TGTGCCATCAGGGCGACAGGGTTCGAGCAGTACTTC
CAIRATGFEQYF
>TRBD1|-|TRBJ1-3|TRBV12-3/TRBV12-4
TGTGCCAGCAGTTCGAGGACAGGGGGCGTTGCTGGAAACACCATATATTTT
CASSSRTGGVAGNTIYF
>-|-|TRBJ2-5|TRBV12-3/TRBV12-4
TGTGCCAGCAGTTTAACACGAGCAGGGGGGATGGAGACCCAGTACTTC
CASSLTRAGGMETQYF
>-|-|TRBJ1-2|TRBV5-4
TGTGCCAGCAGCTTGATAAGAGCAGAACTTAACTATGGCTACACCTTC
CASSLIRAELNYGYTF
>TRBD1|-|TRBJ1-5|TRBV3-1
TGTGCCAGCAGCCCACAGGGGAGCGATCAGCCCCAGCATTTT
CASSPQGSDQPQHF
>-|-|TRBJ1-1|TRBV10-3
TGTGCCATCAGTGAGTCGTTGACAGTAAACACTGAAGCTTTCTTT
CAISESLTVNTEAFF